This T cell receptor (beta chain) is drawn from a study of cytomegalovirus exposure and HLA in healthy donors. In the study overall: Among the 300 to 500 donors who were genotyped, roughly 85% fell in the genetic ancestry cluster that is associated with self-reported Caucasian donors. Study outcomes and limitations: HLA alleles showed associations with some 17,000 TCR beta sequences in a later analysis, at a 0.05 false discovery rate. Prior analysis indicated that the majority of TCR beta V segments exhibited productivity approximately 90% or approximately 30% of the time.

The table lists this clone with a few counts. Its target is not known. In the PCR, 60 Vbeta and 13 Jbeta primers were used. Assay used: immunoSEQ multiplex PCR; TCRdb lists only in-frame clones, some missing. The table has about 110,000 clones, around 80% seen once. Per the germline V gene, CDR1 is SEHNR and CDR2 is FQNEAQ (reference sequence). CDR3 length: 16 amino acids. The V segment lost 5 bases and the J segment 4 bases; nucleotides outside the gene matches: 10. This chain connects TRBV7-9 to TRBJ2-2, with TRBD2 matching 7 bases. Material: PBMCs. The TCR was taken from a man aged 25-40 years in good health and CMV-seropositive. The CDR3 is CASSPMGGYPTGELFF. CDR3 coding DNA: TGTGCCAGCAGCCCCATGGGGGGGTACCCCACCGGGGAGCTGTTTTTT. The complete variable domain, with remaining parts taken from reference TRBV7-9 and TRBJ2-2, reads DTGVSQNPRHKITKRGQNVTFRCDPISEHNRLYWYRQTLGQGPEFLTYFQNEAQLEKSRLLSDRFSAERPKGSFSTLEIQRTEQGDSAMYLCASSPMGGYPTGELFFGEGSRLTVL.